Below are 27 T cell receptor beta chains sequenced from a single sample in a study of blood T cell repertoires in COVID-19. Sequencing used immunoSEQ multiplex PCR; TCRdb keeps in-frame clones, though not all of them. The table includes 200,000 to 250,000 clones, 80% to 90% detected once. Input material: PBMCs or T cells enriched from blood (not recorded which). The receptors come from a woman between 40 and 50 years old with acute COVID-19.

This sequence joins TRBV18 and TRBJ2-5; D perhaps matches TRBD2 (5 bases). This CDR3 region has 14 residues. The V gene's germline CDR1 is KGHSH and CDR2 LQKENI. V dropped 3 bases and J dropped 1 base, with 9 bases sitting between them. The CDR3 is CASSPPGSQETQYF. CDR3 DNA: TGTGCCAGCTCACCCCCGGGGTCCCAAGAGACCCAGTACTTC.

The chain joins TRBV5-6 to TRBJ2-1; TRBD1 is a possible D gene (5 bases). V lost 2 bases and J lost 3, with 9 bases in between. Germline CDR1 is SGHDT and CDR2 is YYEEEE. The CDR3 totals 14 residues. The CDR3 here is CASSFVGRYNEQFF. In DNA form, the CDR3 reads TGTGCCAGCAGCTTCGTGGGGCGCTACAATGAGCAGTTCTTC. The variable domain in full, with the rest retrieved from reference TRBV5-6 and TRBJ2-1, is DAGVTQSPTHLIKTRGQQVTLRCSPKSGHDTVSWYQQALGQGPQFIFQYYEEEERQRGNFPDRFSGHQFPNYSSELNVNALLLGDSALYLCASSFVGRYNEQFFGPGTRLTVL.

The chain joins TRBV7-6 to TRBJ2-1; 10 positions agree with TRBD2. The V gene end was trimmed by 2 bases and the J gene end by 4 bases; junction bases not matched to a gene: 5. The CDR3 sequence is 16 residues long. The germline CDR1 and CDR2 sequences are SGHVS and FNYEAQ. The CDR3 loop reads CASSLYLAGAYNEQFF. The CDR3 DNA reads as TGTGCCAGCAGCTTATACCTAGCGGGAGCATACAATGAGCAGTTCTTC.

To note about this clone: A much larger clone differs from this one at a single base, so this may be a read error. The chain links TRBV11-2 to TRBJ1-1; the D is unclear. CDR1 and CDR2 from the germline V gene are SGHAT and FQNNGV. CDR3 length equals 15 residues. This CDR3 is CTSSLKRVEGTEAFF. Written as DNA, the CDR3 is TGTACCAGCAGCTTAAAGAGGGTCGAGGGCACTGAAGCTTTCTTT.

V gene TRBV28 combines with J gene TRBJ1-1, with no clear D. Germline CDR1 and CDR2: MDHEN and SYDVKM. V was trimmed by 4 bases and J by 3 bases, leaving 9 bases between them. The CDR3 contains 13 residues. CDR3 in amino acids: CASSSPPDTEAFF. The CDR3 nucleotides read TGTGCCAGCAGTTCCCCCCCGGACACTGAAGCTTTCTTT.

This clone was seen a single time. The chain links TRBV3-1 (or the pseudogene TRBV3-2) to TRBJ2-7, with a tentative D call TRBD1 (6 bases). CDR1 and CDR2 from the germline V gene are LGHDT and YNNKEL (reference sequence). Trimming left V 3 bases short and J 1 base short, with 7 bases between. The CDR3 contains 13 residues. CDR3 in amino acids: CASSQGASYEQYF. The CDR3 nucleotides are TGTGCCAGCAGCCAGGGGGCGTCCTACGAGCAGTACTTC.

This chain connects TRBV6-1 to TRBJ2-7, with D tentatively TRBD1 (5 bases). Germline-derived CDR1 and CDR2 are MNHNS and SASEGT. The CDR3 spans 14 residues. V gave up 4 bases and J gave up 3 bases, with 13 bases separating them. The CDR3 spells CASSGQTLLYEQYF. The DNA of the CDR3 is TGTGCCAGCAGTGGACAGACCCTACTCTACGAGCAGTACTTC.

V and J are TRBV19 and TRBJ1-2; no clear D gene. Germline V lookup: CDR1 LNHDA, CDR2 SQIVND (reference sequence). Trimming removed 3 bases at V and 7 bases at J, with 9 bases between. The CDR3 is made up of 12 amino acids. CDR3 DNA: TGTGCCAGTAGTATTATGGGCCGTGGCTACACCTTC. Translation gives CASSIMGRGYTF.

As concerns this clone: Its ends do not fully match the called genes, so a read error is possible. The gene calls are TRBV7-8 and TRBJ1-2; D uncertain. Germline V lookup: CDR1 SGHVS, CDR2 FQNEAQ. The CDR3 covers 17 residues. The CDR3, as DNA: TGTGCCAGCAGCTTAAACCCCGCGGGAAGATCTAACTATAGCTACACCTTC. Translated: CASSLNPAGRSNYSYTF.

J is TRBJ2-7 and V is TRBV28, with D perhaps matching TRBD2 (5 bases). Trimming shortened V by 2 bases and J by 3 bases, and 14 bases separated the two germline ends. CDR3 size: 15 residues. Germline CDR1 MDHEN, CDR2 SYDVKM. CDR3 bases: TGTGCCAGCAGTTTAGATCCCCGAGGAGGCTACGAGCAGTACTTC. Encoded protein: CASSLDPRGGYEQYF. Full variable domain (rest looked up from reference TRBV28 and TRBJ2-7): DVKVTQSSRYLVKRTGEKVFLECVQDMDHENMFWYRQDPGLGLRLIYFSYDVKMKEKGDIPEGYSVSREKKERFSLILESASTNQTSMYLCASSLDPRGGYEQYFGPGTRLTVT.

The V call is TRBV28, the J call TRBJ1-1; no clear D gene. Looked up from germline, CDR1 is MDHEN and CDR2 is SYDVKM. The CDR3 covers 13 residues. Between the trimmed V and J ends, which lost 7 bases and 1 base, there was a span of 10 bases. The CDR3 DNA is TGTGCCAGCACCTCCGGGGAGAACACTGAAGCTTTCTTT. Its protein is CASTSGENTEAFF.

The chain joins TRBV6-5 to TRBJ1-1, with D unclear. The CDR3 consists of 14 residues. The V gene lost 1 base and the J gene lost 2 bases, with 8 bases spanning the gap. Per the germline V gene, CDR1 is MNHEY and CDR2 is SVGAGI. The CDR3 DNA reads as TGTGCCAGCAGTTACTATTCGGGTAACACTGAAGCTTTCTTT. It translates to CASSYYSGNTEAFF.

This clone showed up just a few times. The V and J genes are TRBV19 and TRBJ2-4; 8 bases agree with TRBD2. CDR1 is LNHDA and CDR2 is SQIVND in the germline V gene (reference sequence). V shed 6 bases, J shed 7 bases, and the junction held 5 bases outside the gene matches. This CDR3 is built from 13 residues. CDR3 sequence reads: CASSSGGGNIQYF. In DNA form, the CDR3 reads TGTGCCAGTAGCTCGGGAGGGGGGAACATTCAGTACTTC.

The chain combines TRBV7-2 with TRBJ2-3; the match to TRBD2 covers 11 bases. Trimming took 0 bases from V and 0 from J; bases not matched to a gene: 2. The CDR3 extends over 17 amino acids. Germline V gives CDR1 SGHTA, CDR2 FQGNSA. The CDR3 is CASSLAGLAASTDTQYF. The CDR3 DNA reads TGTGCCAGCAGCTTAGCGGGACTAGCGGCTAGCACAGATACGCAGTATTTT.

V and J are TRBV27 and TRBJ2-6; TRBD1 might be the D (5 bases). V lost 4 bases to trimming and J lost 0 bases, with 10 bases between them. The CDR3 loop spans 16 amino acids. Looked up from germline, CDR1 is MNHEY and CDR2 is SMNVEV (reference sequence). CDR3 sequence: CASSSPTASGANVLTF. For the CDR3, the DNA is TGTGCCAGCAGTTCCCCGACAGCCTCTGGGGCCAACGTCCTGACTTTC.

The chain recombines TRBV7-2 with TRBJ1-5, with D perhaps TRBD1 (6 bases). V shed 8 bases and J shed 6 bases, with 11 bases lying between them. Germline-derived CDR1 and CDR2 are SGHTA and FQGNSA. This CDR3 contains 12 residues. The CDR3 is CASGGGLQPQHF. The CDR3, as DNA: TGTGCCAGCGGGGGGGGGCTTCAGCCCCAGCATTTT. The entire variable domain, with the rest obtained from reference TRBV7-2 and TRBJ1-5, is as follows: GAGVSQSPSNKVTEKGKDVELRCDPISGHTALYWYRQSLGQGLEFLIYFQGNSAPDKSGLPSDRFSAERTGGSVSTLTIQRTQQEDSAVYLCASGGGLQPQHFGDGTRLSIL.

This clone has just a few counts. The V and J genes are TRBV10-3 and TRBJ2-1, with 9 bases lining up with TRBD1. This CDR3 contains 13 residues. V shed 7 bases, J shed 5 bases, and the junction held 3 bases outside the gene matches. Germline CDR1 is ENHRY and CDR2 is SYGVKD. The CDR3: CAITGQGHNEQFF. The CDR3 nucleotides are TGTGCCATCACCGGACAGGGGCACAATGAGCAGTTCTTC.

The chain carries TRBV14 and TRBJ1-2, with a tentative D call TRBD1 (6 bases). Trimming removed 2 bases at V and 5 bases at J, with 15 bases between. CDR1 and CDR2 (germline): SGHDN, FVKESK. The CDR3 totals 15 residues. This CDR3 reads CASSQLATGLYGYTF. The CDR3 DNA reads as TGTGCCAGCAGCCAACTAGCAACAGGGTTATATGGCTACACCTTC. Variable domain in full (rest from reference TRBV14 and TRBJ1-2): EAGVTQFPSHSVIEKGQTVTLRCDPISGHDNLYWYRRVMGKEIKFLLHFVKESKQDESGMPNNRFLAERTGGTYSTLKVQPAELEDSGVYFCASSQLATGLYGYTFGSGTRLTVV.

CDR3 in DNA: TGTGCCAGCAGACGACACACAGATACGCAGTATTTT. Translating it yields CASRRHTDTQYF. The rearrangement links TRBV12-3 or TRBV12-4 to TRBJ2-3, with D uncertain. The CDR3 length is 12 residues. V lost 6 bases, J lost 2 bases, and 6 bases lay in between.

The CDR3 reads CASSQLRAGYSPLHF. The CDR3 coding sequence is TGTGCCAGCAGCCAGTTAAGAGCGGGATATTCACCCCTCCACTTT. The V and J genes are TRBV11-3 and TRBJ1-6; no definite D call. From germline, CDR1 is SGHNT and CDR2 YENEEA. The CDR3 sequence is 15 residues long. Deletions cut 5 bases from V and 8 bases from J, with 16 bases between.

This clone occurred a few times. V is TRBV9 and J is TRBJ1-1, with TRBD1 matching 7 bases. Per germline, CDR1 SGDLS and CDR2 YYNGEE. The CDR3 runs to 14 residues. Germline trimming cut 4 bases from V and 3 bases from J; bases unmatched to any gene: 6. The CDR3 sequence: CASSITGADTEAFF. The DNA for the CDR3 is TGTGCCAGCAGCATCACAGGGGCGGACACTGAAGCTTTCTTT.

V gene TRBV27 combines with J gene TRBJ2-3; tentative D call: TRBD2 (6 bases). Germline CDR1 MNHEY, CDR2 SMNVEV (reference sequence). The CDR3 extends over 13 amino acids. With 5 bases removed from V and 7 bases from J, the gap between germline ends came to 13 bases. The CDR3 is CASSLGLAYTQYF. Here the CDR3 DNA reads TGTGCCAGCAGTCTAGGGCTAGCGTATACGCAGTATTTT.

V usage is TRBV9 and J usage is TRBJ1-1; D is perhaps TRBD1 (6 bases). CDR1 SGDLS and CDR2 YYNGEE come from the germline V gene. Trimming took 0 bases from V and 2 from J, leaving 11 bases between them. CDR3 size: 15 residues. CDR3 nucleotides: TGTGCCAGCAGCGTAGCCCCGGACAGTAACACTGAAGCTTTCTTT. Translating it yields CASSVAPDSNTEAFF. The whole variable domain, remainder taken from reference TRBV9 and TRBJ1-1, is DSGVTQTPKHLITATGQRVTLRCSPRSGDLSVYWYQQSLDQGLQFLIQYYNGEERAKGNILERFSAQQFPDLHSELNLSSLELGDSALYFCASSVAPDSNTEAFFGQGTRLTVV.

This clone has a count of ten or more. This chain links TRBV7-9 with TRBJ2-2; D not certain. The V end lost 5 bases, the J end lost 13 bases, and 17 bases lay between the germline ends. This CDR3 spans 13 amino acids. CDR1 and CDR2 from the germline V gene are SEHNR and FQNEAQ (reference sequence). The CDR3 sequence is CASSPRGFGVLFF. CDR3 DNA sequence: TGTGCCAGCAGCCCTCGCGGCTTTGGTGTGCTGTTTTTT. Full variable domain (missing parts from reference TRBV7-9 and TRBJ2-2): DTGVSQNPRHKITKRGQNVTFRCDPISEHNRLYWYRQTLGQGPEFLTYFQNEAQLEKSRLLSDRFSAERPKGSFSTLEIQRTEQGDSAMYLCASSPRGFGVLFFGEGSRLTVL.

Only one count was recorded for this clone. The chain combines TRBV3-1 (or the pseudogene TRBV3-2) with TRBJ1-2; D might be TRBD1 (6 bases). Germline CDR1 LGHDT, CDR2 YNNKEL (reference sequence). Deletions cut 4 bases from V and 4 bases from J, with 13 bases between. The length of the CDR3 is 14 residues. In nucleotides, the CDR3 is TGTGCCAGCAGCCCCCGCAGGGGATTCTATGGCTACACCTTC. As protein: CASSPRRGFYGYTF.

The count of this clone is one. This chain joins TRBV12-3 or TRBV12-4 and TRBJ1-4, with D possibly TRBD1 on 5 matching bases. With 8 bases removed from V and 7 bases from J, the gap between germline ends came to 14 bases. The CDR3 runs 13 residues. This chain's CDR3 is CASRRGEAEKLFF. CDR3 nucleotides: TGTGCCAGCCGGCGGGGGGAAGCTGAAAAACTGTTTTTT.

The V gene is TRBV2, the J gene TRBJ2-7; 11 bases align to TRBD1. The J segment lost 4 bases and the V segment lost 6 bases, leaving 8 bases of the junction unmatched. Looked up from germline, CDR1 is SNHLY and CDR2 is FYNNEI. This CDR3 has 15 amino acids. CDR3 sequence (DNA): TGTGCCAGCAGGGAACGGACAGGGGGCTTATACGAGCAGTACTTC. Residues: CASRERTGGLYEQYF. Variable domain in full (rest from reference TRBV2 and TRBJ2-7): EPEVTQTPSHQVTQMGQEVILRCVPISNHLYFYWYRQILGQKVEFLVSFYNNEISEKSEIFDDQFSVERPDGSNFTLKIRSTKLEDSAMYFCASRERTGGLYEQYFGPGTRLTVT.